Here is one T cell receptor beta chain with its context. As yet, its antigen is unknown. At one boundary the junction diverges from the germline segment, which might be a read error. Using RNA transcripts as the source, TCR beta CDR3 regions were amplified. The primer set for the first-round RT-PCR of the TCR CDR3 was HTBI. MiXCR, run by TCRdb on the multiplex PCR reads, gives a single entry per CDR3 protein. The table has tens of thousands of distinct CDR3 sequences, about 52% seen once. CDR1 SEHNR and CDR2 FQNEAQ come from the germline V gene (reference sequence). This CDR3 contains 16 residues. The sample comes from a study of T cells in Graves' hyperthyroidism and ophthalmopathy. Study outcomes and limitations: Most thyroid clonotypes with frequency above 0.001 were detected in blood.

Disease duration under 2 months; hyperthyroidism patients were aged 18 to 65. Pregnant or lactating patients were excluded, as were those with uncontrolled infection or other autoimmune disease. Clinical symptoms, serum thyroxine, TRAb, thyroid ultrasound and orbital computed tomography established diagnosis. The clonotype was recovered from a woman aged 45-60 years with Graves' hyperthyroidism. The chain is built from TRBV7-9 and TRBJ1-3; D gene ambiguous. The sequenced sample consisted of peripheral blood or thyroid tissue (not recorded which). CDR3 sequence reads: CASSPRPADSGNTMYF. The CDR3 DNA reads TGTGCCAGCAGCCCCAGACCGGCGGACTCTGGAAACACCATGTATTTT.